The 3 T cell receptor beta chains given below trace back to one sample, sequenced in a study of response to subunit inactivated influenza vaccine. TCRdb reanalysed the RT-PCR reads using MiXCR and keeps one entry per CDR3 protein. This sample yields 490,000 or so distinct CDR3 sequences, of which approximately 7.7% are seen a single time; roughly 13% belongs to the top ten. The sequencing used PBMCs from blood, collected less than 30 months after vaccination. The source is a man between 45 and 75 years old who received an inactivated influenza vaccine.

The sample holds many counts of this clonotype. V usage is TRBV6-1 and J usage is TRBJ1-5; D remains unclear. Germline values: CDR1 MNHNS, CDR2 SASEGT. V lost 6 bases and J lost 3, with 9 bases in between. The length of the CDR3 is 13 residues. CDR3 amino acids: CASRPQANQPQHF. In DNA form, the CDR3 reads TGTGCCAGCAGACCCCAAGCCAATCAGCCCCAGCATTTT.

The chain has TRBV5-1 and TRBJ2-3, with D perhaps matching TRBD2 (5 bases). V gave up 0 bases and J gave up 6 bases, with 14 bases separating them. Germline CDR1 and CDR2: SGHRS and YFSETQ. The CDR3 is made up of 15 amino acids. For the CDR3, the DNA is TGCGCCAGCAGCTTGGCCCTAACGGGCGGGGATACGCAGTATTTT. Amino acids: CASSLALTGGDTQYF.

This clonotype was seen at least ten times. This rearrangement joins TRBV5-6 to TRBJ1-5; a possible D gene is TRBD1 (6 bases). CDR3 length equals 15 residues. Trimming shortened V by 4 bases and J by 3 bases, and 14 bases separated the two germline ends. The germline V gene has CDR1 SGHDT and CDR2 YYEEEE. The chain's CDR3 is CASSDRQGYNQPQHF. CDR3 in DNA: TGTGCCAGCAGCGATAGGCAGGGGTACAATCAGCCCCAGCATTTT.